This T cell receptor beta chain originates from a study of blood T cell repertoires in COVID-19. Sequencing used immunoSEQ multiplex PCR; TCRdb keeps in-frame clones, though not all of them. The sample lists approximately 250,000 clones; around nine tenths were seen once. Unmatched junction bases numbered 9, after V lost 6 bases and J lost 7 bases. CDR1 MDHEN and CDR2 SYDVKM come from the germline V gene. This CDR3 spans 13 amino acids. Input material: peripheral blood. The V gene is TRBV28, the J gene TRBJ2-7, with TRBD1 matching 7 bases. This sequence originates from a man aged 35 to 55 with active or convalescent COVID-19. CDR3 loop: CASRPTGVGEQYF. The CDR3 DNA reads as TGTGCCAGCAGGCCCACAGGGGTAGGGGAGCAGTACTTC.